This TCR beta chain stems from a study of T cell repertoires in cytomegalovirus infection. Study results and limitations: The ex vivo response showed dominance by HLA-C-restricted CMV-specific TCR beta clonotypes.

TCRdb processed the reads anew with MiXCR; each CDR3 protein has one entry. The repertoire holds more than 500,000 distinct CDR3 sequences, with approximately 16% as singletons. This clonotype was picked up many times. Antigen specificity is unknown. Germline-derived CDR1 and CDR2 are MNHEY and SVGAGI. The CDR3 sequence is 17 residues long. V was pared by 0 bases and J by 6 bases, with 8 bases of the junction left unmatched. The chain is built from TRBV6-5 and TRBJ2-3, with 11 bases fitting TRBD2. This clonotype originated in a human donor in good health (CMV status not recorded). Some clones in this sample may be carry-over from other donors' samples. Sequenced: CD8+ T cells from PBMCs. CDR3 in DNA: TGTGCCAGCAGTTACTCGTTAGTAGCGGGGGGGCCCGATACGCAGTATTTT. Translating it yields CASSYSLVAGGPDTQYF.